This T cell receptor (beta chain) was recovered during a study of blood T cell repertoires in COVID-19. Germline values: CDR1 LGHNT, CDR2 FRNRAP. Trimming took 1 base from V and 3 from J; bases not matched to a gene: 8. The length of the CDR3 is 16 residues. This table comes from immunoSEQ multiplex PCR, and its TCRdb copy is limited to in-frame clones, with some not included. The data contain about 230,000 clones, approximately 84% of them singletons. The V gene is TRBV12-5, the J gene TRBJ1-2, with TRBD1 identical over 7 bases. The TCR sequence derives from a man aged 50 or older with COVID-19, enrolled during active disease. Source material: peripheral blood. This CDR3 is CASGLGGQAQHYGYTF. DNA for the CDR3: TGTGCTAGTGGTTTGGGTGGACAGGCGCAACACTATGGCTACACCTTC.